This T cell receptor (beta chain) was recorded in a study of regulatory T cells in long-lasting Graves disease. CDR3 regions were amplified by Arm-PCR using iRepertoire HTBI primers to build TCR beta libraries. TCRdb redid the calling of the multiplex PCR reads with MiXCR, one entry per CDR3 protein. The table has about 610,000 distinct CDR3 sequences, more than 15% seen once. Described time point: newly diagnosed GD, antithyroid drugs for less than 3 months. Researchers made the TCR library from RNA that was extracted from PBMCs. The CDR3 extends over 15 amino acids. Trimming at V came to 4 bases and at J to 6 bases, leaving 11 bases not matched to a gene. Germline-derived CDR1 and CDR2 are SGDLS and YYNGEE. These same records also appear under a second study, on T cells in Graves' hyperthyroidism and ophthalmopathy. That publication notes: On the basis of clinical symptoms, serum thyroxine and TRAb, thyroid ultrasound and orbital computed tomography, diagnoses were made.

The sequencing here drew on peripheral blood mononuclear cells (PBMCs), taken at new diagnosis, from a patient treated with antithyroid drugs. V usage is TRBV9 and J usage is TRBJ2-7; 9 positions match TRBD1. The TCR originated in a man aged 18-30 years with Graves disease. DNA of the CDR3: TGTGCCAGCAGCCCCACAGGGGGCCTGCCTGGCGAGCAGTACTTC. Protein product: CASSPTGGLPGEQYF.